This T cell receptor (beta chain) was documented in a study of T cells after yellow fever vaccination. Study in general: In the case of low-cell-number fractions, SMART-Seq v4 Ultra Low Input was used for preparation. Notes on the study in general: Shared CD4/CD8 clonotypes were a small share, likely from convergent recombination. Clones that expanded after primary vaccination mostly reappeared after the booster (roughly 95% CD4, approximately 87% CD8).

V was cut by 4 bases and J by 4 bases, with 15 bases left in between. This CDR3 has 15 residues. Germline V gene lookup returns CDR1 MNHEY and CDR2 SVGEGT. The TCR cDNA carried a universal primer site and UMIs from 5'RACE template switching. TCRdb ran MiXCR on the 5' RACE reads and lists one entry per CDR3 protein. The sample records about 150,000 distinct CDR3 sequences, about 6% being singletons. This clonotype was observed a handful of times. Its specificity is unknown. The receptor was isolated from a man in his late teens or twenties who received the YFV17D yellow fever vaccine. The sequencing used CD4+ T cells sorted from PBMCs, collected on the day of the first yellow fever vaccination. V usage is TRBV6-2 or TRBV6-3 and J usage is TRBJ2-3; the D is unclear. The CDR3 here is CASSSNPSSPDTQYF. CDR3 DNA: TGTGCCAGCAGTTCTAACCCATCATCCCCAGATACGCAGTATTTT.